This record looks at one T cell receptor beta chain sequence and its context. These data originate in a study of CD8 T cells in Susac syndrome. Random hexamers were used to reverse transcribe the RNA input (roughly 0.5 to 1 ug). TCRdb passed the immunoSEQ multiplex PCR reads through MiXCR, listing each CDR3 protein once. Altogether 150,000 to 200,000 distinct CDR3 sequences are present, roughly 94% being singletons, with the ten largest covering approximately 0.099%. CDR1 SEHNR and CDR2 FQNEAQ come from the germline V gene (reference sequence). V gave up 6 bases and J gave up 0 bases, with 13 bases separating them. CDR3 size: 15 residues.

The source material was CD4+ T cells from PBMCs. This clonotype was sampled from a human donor with Susac syndrome. The V gene is TRBV7-9, the J gene TRBJ2-3, with D unclear. The CDR3 DNA is TGTGCCAGCAGTCCTTTTGGACGTAGCACAGATACGCAGTATTTT. Its protein product is CASSPFGRSTDTQYF.